A single sample gave rise to the 24 T cell receptor beta chains below, sequenced in a study of cytomegalovirus exposure and HLA in healthy donors. Use of 60 Vbeta and 13 Jbeta primers characterized the PCR. Here immunoSEQ multiplex PCR was the method, and the copy in TCRdb shows in-frame clones only, minus some. The sample has tens of thousands of clones, and its top ten clones hold 1.5% to 2%. What was sequenced was PBMCs. These TCRs come from a woman aged 40 to 49 in good health and CMV-seropositive.

The rearrangement joins TRBV28 to TRBJ1-4; D gene unclear. The CDR3 consists of 14 residues. Per germline, CDR1 MDHEN and CDR2 SYDVKM. V was pared by 2 bases and J by 0 bases, with 4 bases between. As DNA, the CDR3 is TGTGCCAGCAGTTTACAGTCAACTAATGAAAAACTGTTTTTT. Its protein product is CASSLQSTNEKLFF.

V gene TRBV29-1 combines with J gene TRBJ2-3; 10 bases match TRBD2. This CDR3 has 16 residues. V dropped 4 bases and J dropped 1; count of bases not matched to a gene: 8. Germline CDR1 SQVTM, CDR2 ANQGSEA. CDR3 nucleotides: TGCAGCGTTGTCCCCTTCGGGACTAGCGGCACAGATACGCAGTATTTT. It specifies CSVVPFGTSGTDTQYF.

The chain is built from TRBV6-5 and TRBJ2-1; tentatively, D is TRBD2 (7 bases). Germline-derived CDR1 and CDR2 are MNHEY and SVGAGI. The CDR3 is 16 residues long. Trimming cost V 0 bases and J 7 bases, with 16 bases left between them. This CDR3 is CASSYSLAEGGNEQFF. The CDR3 region has the DNA TGTGCCAGCAGTTACTCGCTAGCGGAAGGGGGAAATGAGCAGTTCTTC.

The rearrangement joins TRBV6-6 to TRBJ2-1; 7 nucleotides align to TRBD2. Germline lookup yields CDR1 MNHNY and CDR2 SVGAGI (reference sequence). The junction had 9 bases not matched to a gene; V was cut back by 6 bases and J by 1 base. The CDR3 extends over 16 amino acids. This chain's CDR3 is CASRRGTTRSYNEQFF. The CDR3 DNA reads as TGTGCCAGCAGACGGGGGACTACCCGATCCTACAATGAGCAGTTCTTC.

The genes are TRBV4-2 and TRBJ2-2; TRBD2 is a possible D gene (5 bases). Germline lookup yields CDR1 LGHNA and CDR2 YNFKEQ. The V and J ends lost 2 bases and 4 bases respectively, with 11 bases between them. CDR3 length equals 15 residues. The DNA of the CDR3 is TGTGCCAGCAGCCAAATTTCAGCGGCCACCGGGGAGCTGTTTTTT. This sequence encodes CASSQISAATGELFF.

The CDR3 DNA is TGTGCCAGCAGTAACCCCGGCGGGGTAAGGGAGCTGTTTTTT. Protein: CASSNPGGVRELFF. This chain connects TRBV28 to TRBJ2-2, with a possible D match to TRBD2 (6 bases). Per germline, CDR1 MDHEN and CDR2 SYDVKM. V shed 5 bases and J shed 9 bases, with 16 bases lying between them. The CDR3 spans 14 residues.

This chain uses TRBV7-2 with TRBJ2-7, with TRBD2 as a possible D gene (6 bases). CDR1 is SGHTA and CDR2 is FQGNSA in the germline V gene. V was cut by 0 bases and J by 6 bases, with 18 bases left in between. CDR3 size: 16 residues. The CDR3: CASSLASGTFPREQYF. DNA of the CDR3: TGTGCCAGCAGCTTAGCCTCCGGGACTTTCCCGCGCGAGCAGTACTTC.

The CDR3 DNA reads as TGTGCCAGCAGCGGACAGGGTGGAATAAGAGGCACTGAAGCTTTCTTT. This translates into CASSGQGGIRGTEAFF. The J gene is TRBJ1-1, the V gene TRBV2, with 8 bases that match TRBD1. V trimming: 6 bases; J trimming: 4 bases; junction bases outside the gene matches: 13. Germline-derived CDR1 and CDR2 are SNHLY and FYNNEI. This CDR3 has 16 residues.

V gene TRBV5-1 combines with J gene TRBJ1-1, with D unresolved. The length of the CDR3 is 14 residues. Germline V gene lookup returns CDR1 SGHRS and CDR2 YFSETQ. The V gene lost 1 base and the J gene lost 2 bases, with 9 bases spanning the gap. The CDR3 DNA follows: TGCGCCAGCAGCTTGACAGCCTTAAACACTGAAGCTTTCTTT. It codes for CASSLTALNTEAFF.

The chain couples TRBV6-5 to TRBJ2-7; possible D gene TRBD2, 6 bases. V shed 5 bases and J shed 9 bases, with 23 bases lying between them. This CDR3 is built from 15 residues. Germline values: CDR1 MNHEY, CDR2 SVGAGI. The CDR3 protein is CASSKPTGDLLGQYF. CDR3 nucleotide sequence: TGTGCCAGCAGTAAACCCACCGGGGACTTGTTAGGGCAGTACTTC.

V and J are TRBV30 and TRBJ2-7; possibly TRBD2 for D (5 bases). CDR3 size: 11 residues. Trimming shortened V by 0 bases and J by 9 bases, and 9 bases separated the two germline ends. The V gene's germline CDR1 is GTSNPN and CDR2 SVGIG (reference sequence). CDR3 amino acids: CAWSVEAVQYF. The CDR3 DNA reads as TGTGCCTGGAGTGTGGAGGCAGTGCAGTACTTC.

V usage is TRBV5-1 and J usage is TRBJ2-3; 13 bases map to TRBD2. Germline loops: CDR1 SGHRS, CDR2 YFSETQ. CDR3 length equals 16 residues. The trim removed 4 bases at V and 4 bases at J, leaving 6 bases unmatched. The CDR3 DNA reads TGCGCCAGCAGCCAACGGACTAGCGGGGGTTCAGATACGCAGTATTTT. Amino acid sequence: CASSQRTSGGSDTQYF.

The genes are TRBV6-5 and TRBJ2-1; 8 bases line up with TRBD2. This CDR3 spans 13 amino acids. Unmatched junction bases numbered 6, after V lost 7 bases and J lost 7 bases. Per germline, CDR1 MNHEY and CDR2 SVGAGI. CDR3 sequence (DNA): TGTGCCAGCAAAGGGTTAGCGGGGAATGAGCAGTTCTTC. It yields the protein CASKGLAGNEQFF.

The chain couples TRBV10-3 to TRBJ2-2, with 8 bases lining up with TRBD1. The germline V gene has CDR1 ENHRY and CDR2 SYGVKD. The CDR3 consists of 17 residues. V lost 2 bases to trimming and J lost 6 bases; unmatched junction nucleotides: 11. The CDR3 DNA follows: TGTGCCATCAGTGAGGGGGCAGGGGGCGGGGAAGCCGGGGAGCTGTTTTTT. Its protein is CAISEGAGGGEAGELFF.

The V call is TRBV7-2, the J call TRBJ1-1; 7 nucleotides line up with TRBD1. The CDR3 contains 16 residues. CDR1 is SGHTA and CDR2 is FQGNSA in the germline V gene. V lost 5 bases and J lost 2; bases outside the gene matches: 11. The CDR3, as DNA: TGTGCCAGCAGCCAGGCGGCAGGGGGTTTTAACACTGAAGCTTTCTTT. Translation gives CASSQAAGGFNTEAFF.

V and J are TRBV29-1 and TRBJ1-2, with TRBD1 matching 9 bases. From germline, CDR1 is SQVTM and CDR2 ANQGSEA. Trimming removed 0 bases from V and 1 base from J; junction bases left unmatched: 9. The CDR3 spans 17 residues. The CDR3 coding sequence is TGCAGCGTTGAAGACCGGGACAGGGAGGGGGGTAACTATGGCTACACCTTC. Amino acid sequence: CSVEDRDREGGNYGYTF. Full variable domain (rest looked up from reference TRBV29-1 and TRBJ1-2): SAVISQKPSRDICQRGTSLTIQCQVDSQVTMMFWYRQQPGQSLTLIATANQGSEATYESGFVIDKFPISRPNLTFSTLTVSNMSPEDSSIYLCSVEDRDREGGNYGYTFGSGTRLTVV.

The chain uses TRBV5-1 and TRBJ1-2; the D gene is possibly TRBD1 (6 bases). Germline V lookup: CDR1 SGHRS, CDR2 YFSETQ. The CDR3 is made up of 14 amino acids. Trimming pared 5 bases from V and 7 bases from J, leaving 18 bases between. CDR3 region: CASRKGESYSGYTF. The CDR3 bases are TGCGCCAGCAGGAAGGGGGAATCGTATAGTGGCTACACCTTC. Complete variable domain (other parts from reference TRBV5-1 and TRBJ1-2): KAGVTQTPRYLIKTRGQQVTLSCSPISGHRSVSWYQQTPGQGLQFLFEYFSETQRNKGNFPGRFSGRQFSNSRSEMNVSTLELGDSALYLCASRKGESYSGYTFGSGTRLTVV.

The chain couples TRBV6-5 to TRBJ1-1; weak D call: TRBD1 (5 bases). CDR1 and CDR2 from the germline V gene are MNHEY and SVGAGI. This CDR3 spans 14 amino acids. V lost 5 bases to trimming and J lost 3 bases, with 13 bases between them. The CDR3 nucleotides are TGTGCCAGCAGTGGGGGGAGGATCGACACTGAAGCTTTCTTT. This translates into CASSGGRIDTEAFF.

A word on this clone: This same CDR3 is encoded by further DNA sequences in the sample. The CDR3 bases are TGTGCCAGCTCGCAGCAAGAGACCCAGTACTTC. It encodes CASSQQETQYF. The chain is built from TRBV18 and TRBJ2-5; no reliable D call. V shed 6 bases and J shed 2 bases, with 4 bases lying between them. The CDR3 has 11 amino acids. The germline CDR1 and CDR2 sequences are KGHSH and LQKENI.

The chain has TRBV19 and TRBJ1-2; 8 bases agree with TRBD1. Unmatched junction bases numbered 7, after V lost 6 bases and J lost 4 bases. Germline loops: CDR1 LNHDA, CDR2 SQIVND (reference sequence). This CDR3 region has 14 residues. The CDR3 DNA reads as TGTGCCAGTAGGACAGGGGAAGGGAGCTATGGCTACACCTTC. Protein: CASRTGEGSYGYTF. The full variable domain, in which reference TRBV19 and TRBJ1-2 provide the parts outside the CDR3, is DGGITQSPKYLFRKEGQNVTLSCEQNLNHDAMYWYRQDPGQGLRLIYYSQIVNDFQKGDIAEGYSVSREKKESFPLTVTSAQKNPTAFYLCASRTGEGSYGYTFGSGTRLTVV.

The chain carries TRBV19 and TRBJ2-3, with 12 nucleotides matching TRBD2. In germline, CDR1 is LNHDA, CDR2 SQIVND (reference sequence). V was clipped by 5 bases and J by 2 bases; unmatched bases: 8. The CDR3 loop spans 17 amino acids. CDR3 DNA: TGTGCCAGTAGTCCGAGCCTAGCGGGAGGGACCACAGATACGCAGTATTTT. This gives the protein CASSPSLAGGTTDTQYF.

The chain has TRBV4-1 and TRBJ2-1, with 13 bases that match TRBD2. CDR1 and CDR2 (germline): MGHRA, YSYEKL. CDR3 length equals 15 residues. Trimming cost V 1 base and J 12 bases; bases outside gene matches: 6. CDR3 in amino acids: CASSQVGLAGSRQFF. The CDR3 bases are TGCGCCAGCAGCCAAGTGGGACTAGCGGGATCTCGGCAGTTCTTC.

Notes on this clone: Mismatch with germline at one junction end may stem from a read error. The chain carries TRBV2 and TRBJ1-4, with no clear D. There are 15 residues in the CDR3. CDR1 is SNHLY and CDR2 is FYNNEI in the germline V gene. CDR3 nucleotides: TGTGCCAGCAGAGAAGGCTACGCAACTAATGAAAAACTGTTTTTT. Protein: CASREGYATNEKLFF.

The V gene is TRBV29-1, the J gene TRBJ2-7, with 14 bases that match TRBD2. Germline values: CDR1 SQVTM, CDR2 ANQGSEA. The length of the CDR3 is 15 residues. The junction had 6 bases not matched to a gene; V was cut back by 3 bases and J by 5 bases. The CDR3 DNA follows: TGCAGCGTTGAGGGGGGACTAGCGGGGGTTGACGAGCAGTACTTC. It translates to CSVEGGLAGVDEQYF.